The next 27 T cell receptor beta chains were all read from a single sample in a study of shared clonotypes between healthy human individuals (dated by TCRdb to the early 2020s). The protocol used for the library was the immunoSEQ multiplex PCR assay. As stored in TCRdb, this immuneACCESS dataset retains in-frame rearrangements with V and J assigned. A fraction of the clones does not appear; measured against another copy, unresolved V genes explain less than half of the discrepancy, and the remainder lacks a known reason. The sample table records approximately 2.5 million clones; over 85% of these occur just once. The leading ten clones occupy more than 0.35% of the sample. Sequences were obtained from naive CD4+ T cells from PBMCs. The intended sense of this specimen's cell subset or site label: CD45RA+ positively selected. The receptor source for this set is a man between 18 and 29 years old in good health. Some clones in this sample may be carry-over from other donors' samples.

The genes are TRBV5-1 and TRBJ2-7; 7 bases align to TRBD1. The CDR3 runs 13 residues. Germline-derived CDR1 and CDR2 are SGHRS and YFSETQ. Trimming removed 3 bases from V and 3 bases from J; junction bases left unmatched: 3. CDR3 bases: TGCGCCAGCAGCTACGGGACAGACTACGAGCAGTACTTC. Its protein product is CASSYGTDYEQYF. Together with reference TRBV5-1 and TRBJ2-7, the CDR3 gives the full variable domain: KAGVTQTPRYLIKTRGQQVTLSCSPISGHRSVSWYQQTPGQGLQFLFEYFSETQRNKGNFPGRFSGRQFSNSRSEMNVSTLELGDSALYLCASSYGTDYEQYFGPGTRLTVT.

The CDR3 sequence: CASRWTGRYDEQFF. The CDR3 DNA is TGTGCCAGCAGGTGGACAGGGAGATATGATGAGCAGTTCTTC. This rearrangement joins TRBV27 to TRBJ2-1, with TRBD1 identical over 8 bases. The CDR3 consists of 14 residues. In germline, CDR1 is MNHEY, CDR2 SMNVEV (reference sequence). V gave up 6 bases and J gave up 8 bases; unmatched junction bases: 9.

The rearrangement links TRBV7-9 to TRBJ1-6, with TRBD1 identical over 9 bases. Germline V lookup: CDR1 SEHNR, CDR2 FQNEAQ (reference sequence). The CDR3 covers 16 residues. V shed 1 base, J shed 8 bases, and the junction held 6 bases outside the gene matches. The CDR3 region is CASSLGLGQGYSPLHF. CDR3 DNA sequence: TGTGCCAGCAGCTTAGGTCTCGGACAGGGGTATTCACCCCTCCACTTT.

The genes are TRBV6-1 and TRBJ1-2, with D maybe TRBD1 (5 bases). The CDR3 is made up of 15 amino acids. V lost 0 bases, J lost 5 bases, and 13 bases lay in between. Germline-derived CDR1 and CDR2 are MNHNS and SASEGT. The CDR3 DNA follows: TGTGCCAGCAGTGAAGCAGGGGACGGGCGGTATGGCTACACCTTC. This codes for CASSEAGDGRYGYTF.

The rearrangement links TRBV20-1 to TRBJ1-1, with D possibly matching TRBD1 (5 bases). Trimming removed 8 bases from V and 6 bases from J, with 13 bases in between. Per the germline V gene, CDR1 is DFQATT and CDR2 is SNEGSKA (reference sequence). The CDR3 consists of 11 residues. The CDR3 DNA sequence: TGCAGTTCCGGGGGAAGGGCTGAAGCTTTCTTT. It specifies CSSGGRAEAFF.

The genes are TRBV7-3 and TRBJ2-3, with D possibly TRBD1 on 5 matching bases. CDR1 and CDR2 (germline): SGHTA, FQGTGA. Trimming shortened V by 2 bases and J by 6 bases, and 12 bases separated the two germline ends. The CDR3 runs 14 residues. The CDR3 DNA sequence: TGTGCCAGCAGCTTATCGCAGGGCGCGGATACGCAGTATTTT. Protein: CASSLSQGADTQYF.

The chain combines TRBV5-1 with TRBJ1-2; 11 nucleotides agree with TRBD1. The CDR3 has 16 amino acids. Germline-derived CDR1 and CDR2 are SGHRS and YFSETQ. Germline trimming cut 0 bases from V and 4 bases from J; bases unmatched to any gene: 5. The CDR3, as DNA: TGCGCCAGCAGCTTGGCGGGACAGGGGGAGACCTATGGCTACACCTTC. It yields the protein CASSLAGQGETYGYTF. The full variable domain, its missing parts supplied by reference TRBV5-1 and TRBJ1-2, is KAGVTQTPRYLIKTRGQQVTLSCSPISGHRSVSWYQQTPGQGLQFLFEYFSETQRNKGNFPGRFSGRQFSNSRSEMNVSTLELGDSALYLCASSLAGQGETYGYTFGSGTRLTVV.

The table lists this clone with a count of one. The V call is TRBV5-4, the J call TRBJ2-7; 11 bases are shared with TRBD2. The CDR3 is 16 amino acids. J gave up 11 bases and V 1 base, and 14 bases lay outside the gene matches. The germline gives CDR1 SGHNT, CDR2 YYREEE (reference sequence). CDR3 protein: CASSLISGRVRVSEYF. CDR3 DNA sequence: TGTGCCAGCAGCTTGATTAGCGGGAGGGTTCGTGTAAGCGAGTACTTC. Based on the CDR3 plus reference TRBV5-4 and TRBJ2-7, the full variable domain is ETGVTQSPTHLIKTRGQQVTLRCSSQSGHNTVSWYQQALGQGPQFIFQYYREEENGRGNFPPRFSGLQFPNYSSELNVNALELDDSALYLCASSLISGRVRVSEYFGPGTRLTVT.

V is TRBV20-1 and J is TRBJ1-1; D call uncertain. There are 11 residues in the CDR3. CDR1 and CDR2 from the germline V gene are DFQATT and SNEGSKA (reference sequence). V was clipped by 5 bases and J by 4 bases, with 8 bases between them. CDR3 amino acids: CSAPRVTEAFF. The CDR3 nucleotides read TGCAGTGCTCCCAGAGTCACTGAAGCTTTCTTT.

The V and J genes are TRBV27 and TRBJ2-7; 9 positions match TRBD1. The CDR3 has 18 residues. The V segment lost 2 bases and the J segment 3 bases; nucleotides outside the gene matches: 14. CDR1 MNHEY and CDR2 SMNVEV come from the germline V gene (reference sequence). DNA of the CDR3: TGTGCCAGCAGTTTAAAGTATCAGTTGGGGACAGGGTACTACGAGCAGTACTTC. Its translation is CASSLKYQLGTGYYEQYF.

The chain is built from TRBV7-9 and TRBJ1-1; 7 bases match TRBD1. Germline CDR1 and CDR2: SEHNR and FQNEAQ (reference sequence). The junction had 9 bases not matched to a gene; V was cut back by 5 bases and J by 3 bases. This CDR3 comprises 15 residues. Written as DNA, the CDR3 is TGTGCCAGCAGCCCACCCCCAGGGGGGGACACTGAAGCTTTCTTT. This codes for CASSPPPGGDTEAFF.

This clone was counted a few times. This chain uses TRBV29-1 with TRBJ1-1; tentative D call: TRBD1 (5 bases). This CDR3 has 10 residues. The V end lost 8 bases, the J end lost 11 bases, and 15 bases lay between the germline ends. The V gene's germline CDR1 is SQVTM and CDR2 ANQGSEA. The CDR3 here is CSTEQVGAFF. In nucleotides, the CDR3 is TGCAGCACGGAACAGGTTGGGGCTTTCTTT.

The chain carries TRBV28 and TRBJ1-2; 9 bases agree with TRBD1. This CDR3 comprises 17 residues. Germline assignment: CDR1 MDHEN and CDR2 SYDVKM. V trimming: 6 bases; J trimming: 3 bases; junction bases outside the gene matches: 14. The CDR3, as DNA: TGTGCCAGCAGACGCGAAGGCTTTCGGGACAGGGACTATGGCTACACCTTC. The encoded protein is CASRREGFRDRDYGYTF.

This CDR3 reads CASSPGLDSNQPQHF. The CDR3 DNA reads as TGTGCCAGCTCACCAGGGCTGGATAGCAATCAGCCCCAGCATTTT. The V and J genes are TRBV18 and TRBJ1-5, with unresolved D. The CDR3 length is 15 residues. Germline-derived CDR1 and CDR2 are KGHSH and LQKENI. Deletions cut 2 bases from V and 0 bases from J, with 8 bases between.

This clone was seen a few times. The gene calls are TRBV7-9 and TRBJ1-2; D gene ambiguous. Germline CDR1 SEHNR, CDR2 FQNEAQ (reference sequence). V was trimmed by 4 bases and J by 9 bases, leaving 18 bases between them. The length of the CDR3 is 14 residues. The CDR3 sequence is CASSSTSPAWSYTF. In nucleotides, the CDR3 is TGTGCCAGCAGCTCAACCTCACCGGCATGGAGCTACACCTTC.

This chain links TRBV5-1 with TRBJ2-7; TRBD2 agrees at 14 bases. V gave up 2 bases and J gave up 3 bases; unmatched junction bases: 10. CDR1 is SGHRS, CDR2 YFSETQ, per germline. The CDR3 loop spans 18 amino acids. In DNA, the CDR3 is TGCGCCAGCAGCTTCGGACTAGCGGGAGGACCAATAAGCTACGAGCAGTACTTC. Encoded protein: CASSFGLAGGPISYEQYF.

The J gene is TRBJ2-3, the V gene TRBV27, with D possibly being TRBD2 (6 bases). From germline, CDR1 is MNHEY and CDR2 SMNVEV (reference sequence). V was trimmed by 5 bases and J by 0 bases, leaving 9 bases between them. The CDR3 length is 14 residues. CDR3 amino acids: CASSIGTSTDTQYF. CDR3 nucleotides: TGTGCCAGCAGTATCGGGACTAGCACAGATACGCAGTATTTT.

V and J are TRBV19 and TRBJ1-5, with 8 bases lining up with TRBD1. The CDR3 spans 15 residues. Germline CDR1 and CDR2: LNHDA and SQIVND (reference sequence). The V and J ends lost 7 bases and 3 bases, in that order; junction bases with no gene match: 8. Written as DNA, the CDR3 is TGTGCCAGTATTTCTACAGGGGGAAACAATCAGCCCCAGCATTTT. It is translated as CASISTGGNNQPQHF. The full variable domain, in which reference TRBV19 and TRBJ1-5 provide the parts outside the CDR3, is DGGITQSPKYLFRKEGQNVTLSCEQNLNHDAMYWYRQDPGQGLRLIYYSQIVNDFQKGDIAEGYSVSREKKESFPLTVTSAQKNPTAFYLCASISTGGNNQPQHFGDGTRLSIL.

This chain uses TRBV5-6 with TRBJ2-4; D remains unclear. The CDR3 spans 15 residues. Trimming took 0 bases from V and 6 from J, leaving 13 bases between them. Germline V gene lookup returns CDR1 SGHDT and CDR2 YYEEEE. CDR3 loop: CASSLGRAPGNIQYF. The CDR3 DNA is TGTGCCAGCAGCTTGGGAAGGGCCCCCGGAAACATTCAGTACTTC.

This clone appeared a single time. DNA for the CDR3: TGCGCCAGCAGCCAAGTGTGGGGGGGCGGCACAGATACGCAGTATTTT. Amino acids: CASSQVWGGGTDTQYF. The chain has TRBV4-1 and TRBJ2-3, with D tentatively TRBD2 (7 bases). Germline V gives CDR1 MGHRA, CDR2 YSYEKL. V gave up 1 base and J gave up 1 base, with 12 bases separating them. The CDR3 loop spans 16 amino acids.

The genes are TRBV11-2 and TRBJ2-1, with TRBD2 matching over 7 bases. Germline values: CDR1 SGHAT, CDR2 FQNNGV. J was trimmed by 5 bases and V by 0 bases; bases with no gene match: 4. The CDR3 is 15 amino acids. The DNA for the CDR3 is TGTGCCAGCAGCTTAGAGAAACTAGCGCACAATGAGCAGTTCTTC. This sequence encodes CASSLEKLAHNEQFF.

Comments on this clone: Other nucleotide sequences from this sample produce the same CDR3. V gene TRBV9 combines with J gene TRBJ2-7, with 10 bases lining up with TRBD2. The trim removed 2 bases at V and 3 bases at J, leaving 2 bases unmatched. Germline V gives CDR1 SGDLS, CDR2 YYNGEE. The CDR3 runs 14 residues. The DNA for the CDR3 is TGTGCCAGCAGCGTGTCTAGCGGGAGCTACGAGCAGTACTTC. It translates to CASSVSSGSYEQYF.

The genes are TRBV6-5 and TRBJ1-1; 7 bases are shared with TRBD1. Germline CDR1 MNHEY, CDR2 SVGAGI. This CDR3 comprises 15 residues. V gave up 6 bases and J gave up 0 bases; unmatched junction bases: 7. CDR3 in amino acids: CASRPIDRVNTEAFF. Written as DNA, the CDR3 is TGTGCCAGCAGACCCATCGACAGGGTGAACACTGAAGCTTTCTTT.

The chain joins TRBV15 to TRBJ2-5; D uncertain. Per germline, CDR1 LNHNV and CDR2 YYDKDF (reference sequence). Trimming shortened V by 4 bases and J by 5 bases, and 8 bases separated the two germline ends. This CDR3 has 12 residues. CDR3 DNA sequence: TGTGCCACCAGCAACCACAAGGAGACCCAGTACTTC. As protein: CATSNHKETQYF.

The J gene is TRBJ2-4, the V gene TRBV5-1; D perhaps matches TRBD2 (5 bases). V lost 1 base and J lost 8, with 16 bases in between. This CDR3 spans 15 amino acids. Germline-derived CDR1 and CDR2 are SGHRS and YFSETQ. CDR3 in amino acids: CASSLLGSPGDIQYF. The CDR3 nucleotides read TGCGCCAGCAGCTTGTTAGGGTCTCCCGGGGACATTCAGTACTTC.

Concerning this clone: The sample contains more than one DNA sequence encoding this CDR3. This sequence joins TRBV28 and TRBJ1-2, with D perhaps TRBD1 (6 bases). Between the trimmed V and J ends, which lost 1 base and 4 bases, there was a span of 13 bases. Germline CDR1 reads MDHEN; CDR2 reads SYDVKM. The CDR3 loop spans 15 amino acids. CDR3 loop: CASSLSRGPSYGYTF. Here the CDR3 DNA reads TGTGCCAGCAGTTTATCCAGGGGTCCTTCCTATGGCTACACCTTC.

V usage is TRBV11-2 and J usage is TRBJ2-1, with TRBD2 matching over 9 bases. This CDR3 comprises 16 residues. J gave up 9 bases and V 4 bases, and 13 bases lay outside the gene matches. The germline V gene has CDR1 SGHAT and CDR2 FQNNGV. DNA of the CDR3: TGTGCCAGCAGCTCCCGTAACCTAGCGGGATCGGGTGAGCAGTTCTTC. Encoded protein: CASSSRNLAGSGEQFF.